The source of this T cell receptor beta chain is a study of T-cell memory formation after mild COVID-19. The trim removed 1 base at V and 0 bases at J, leaving 15 bases unmatched. Per the germline V gene, CDR1 is SGDLS and CDR2 is YYNGEE. CDR3 length equals 20 residues. TCRdb re-derived calls from the 5' RACE reads in MiXCR, one entry per CDR3 protein. The data show under 700,000 distinct CDR3 sequences, with about a fifth seen just once and under 15% held by the top ten. The TCR sequence derives from an adult woman who had mild COVID-19 (a few samples of this study predate the infection). Cell type and time point are not known. The genes are TRBV9 and TRBJ2-1; 8 nucleotides align to TRBD2. The sample comprised PBMCs or a T cell subset sorted from them (not recorded which). CDR3 amino acids: CASSVRQWSSGPSSYNEQFF. CDR3 bases: TGTGCCAGCAGCGTAAGGCAGTGGTCTAGCGGGCCCAGCTCCTACAATGAGCAGTTCTTC.